These T cell receptor beta chains were read from a single sample in a study of technical replicates of blood from a few donors. TCRdb's copy holds only in-frame clones and misses some; the assay was immunoSEQ multiplex PCR. This sample has about 78,000 clones, with 95% found just once. Material for sequencing was T cells isolated from PBMCs. These receptors were taken from a human donor in good health. The conserved cysteine and the conserved F or W are not part of the CDR3 here. Rows give clone size only sometimes, using once, few, many, or a class for an expanded clone.

clone_size j_call v_call cdr3_aa
NA TRBJ1-1 TRBV2 ASSGLQNTEAF
NA TRBJ1-5 TRBV28 ASSPTGPGKPQH
NA TRBJ1-1 TRBV15 ATSRQGSFTEAF
NA TRBJ2-1 TRBV9 ASSASTYNEQF
NA TRBJ1-4 TRBV11-1 ASSFLGGEKLF
NA TRBJ2-3 TRBV27 ASSLQWTGWARDTQY
once TRBJ2-1 TRBV6-5 ASSQQGHGYNEQF
NA TRBJ1-3 TRBV5-1 ASSSNGRGSGNTIY
NA TRBJ2-7 TRBV10-3 AISPWTAQTNTYEQY
NA TRBJ1-6 TRBV7-3 ASARGVGSPLH
NA TRBJ2-5 TRBV29-1 SVERTQGETQY
NA TRBJ1-1 TRBV5-4 ASSLEVTSSYTEAF
NA TRBJ1-4 TRBV19 ASSIDRAGGKKLF
NA TRBJ2-2 TRBV15 ATSRDSRLVSTRVTGELF
once TRBJ1-1 TRBV11-3 ASSPTQTRSTEAF
once TRBJ2-2 TRBV6-5 ASSLELAGLAGELF
NA TRBJ1-5 TRBV28 ASSQQGGPQH
NA TRBJ1-1 TRBV6-5 ASILQGVTEAF
NA TRBJ1-6 TRBV11-2 ASSETGPNSPLH
NA TRBJ2-2 TRBV7-9 ASSIGTVNTGELF
NA TRBJ2-1 TRBV6-1 ASTSAAGPNEQF
NA TRBJ2-2 TRBV5-1 ASQKPIFVAIGELF
NA TRBJ2-7 TRBV7-9 ASSPGYFYEQY
NA TRBJ2-7 TRBV30 AWSFTTSGGAREQY
NA TRBJ2-3 TRBV5-1 ASSLGQDTDTQY
NA TRBJ2-4 TRBV6-5 ASSGLNIQY
NA TRBJ2-1 TRBV7-2 ASSLDWTRNEQF
NA TRBJ2-1 TRBV27 ASSTRWTGRNNEQF
NA TRBJ1-5 TRBV5-1 ASSSTVNQPQH
NA TRBJ2-5 TRBV28 ASSLLEKRTQY
NA TRBJ2-2 TRBV11-2 ASSPRVTGELF
NA TRBJ2-7 TRBV14 ASSQFRVSTGGAYEQY